Listed here is a single T cell receptor (beta chain). Its antigen is undetermined. The sample comes from a study of T cells in localized non-small cell lung cancer. Sequencing was performed with immunoSEQ multiplex PCR; in TCRdb, only in-frame clones are kept and a portion is missing. The sample has some 52,000 clones, approximately 90% seen once. The CDR3 totals 17 residues. Germline V gene sequence: CDR1 SGHRS, CDR2 YFSETQ. V lost 1 base and J 0 bases, leaving 11 bases between the germline ends. Points from the study as a whole: Compared with tumor, uninvolved adjacent lung displayed greater T cell clonality, ranking highest overall. Heterogeneity cannot be ruled out, as sequencing used one tumor region only.

Sample: peripheral blood, taken before any cancer treatment. The TCR sequence derives from a male donor at least 60 years old with stage III squamous cell lung carcinoma. This chain connects TRBV5-1 to TRBJ2-6; D remains unclear. The CDR3 reads CASSLLDASSGANVLTF. The CDR3 nucleotides read TGCGCCAGCAGCTTGCTGGACGCGAGCTCTGGGGCCAACGTCCTGACTTTC.